These 9 T cell receptor beta chains were sequenced from one sample in a study of OX40 agonist ivuxolimab in advanced cancers. Generated by immunoSEQ multiplex PCR, the TCRdb table keeps only in-frame clones and is missing some. Here the sample spans some 55,000 clones, roughly three quarters being singletons. The sequencing used CD4+ or CD8+ T cells sorted from blood, collected in a trial of the OX40 agonist ivuxolimab. The receptors come from an adult with an advanced solid tumor such as melanoma, head and neck, liver or kidney cancer.

The V and J genes are TRBV19 and TRBJ1-2, with D uncertain. Germline CDR1 is LNHDA and CDR2 is SQIVND (reference sequence). The CDR3 is made up of 13 amino acids. Trimming left V 9 bases short and J 4 bases short, with 15 bases between. In DNA form, the CDR3 reads TGTGCCAGCTCCCGTAGGCAGCCCTATGGCTACACCTTC. Its protein product is CASSRRQPYGYTF.

With regard to this clone: In the same sample, other DNA sequences code for this CDR3. This chain links TRBV12-5 with TRBJ2-2, with a tentative D call TRBD2 (6 bases). The germline gives CDR1 LGHNT, CDR2 FRNRAP. Trimming left V 7 bases short and J 5 bases short, with 20 bases between. The CDR3 is 16 amino acids. The CDR3 here is CASAAAGTGSTGELFF. The CDR3 DNA reads as TGTGCTAGTGCCGCTGCCGGGACTGGGTCTACCGGGGAGCTGTTTTTT.

The V gene is TRBV13, the J gene TRBJ2-5; 9 nucleotides align to TRBD1. CDR1 and CDR2 (germline): PRHDT, FYEKMQ (reference sequence). The CDR3 has 14 residues. The junction had 7 bases not matched to a gene; V was cut back by 6 bases and J by 5 bases. CDR3 bases: TGTGCCAGCAGTAACAGGGGGCCTGGGGAGACCCAGTACTTC. This gives the protein CASSNRGPGETQYF.

This clone was observed once. The chain uses TRBV21-1 and TRBJ1-5; the table's D call TRBD1 went unverified against the DNA. TRBV21-1 is recorded as a pseudogene. CDR3 length equals 16 residues. CDR3 in DNA: TGTGCCAGCAGCCCCGGGCAGGGGGTGGGCAATCAGCCCCAGCATTTT. Protein: CASSPGQGVGNQPQHF.

The rearrangement links TRBV25-1 to TRBJ2-2, with a tentative D call TRBD1 (5 bases). The CDR3 extends over 18 amino acids. V gave up 4 bases and J gave up 3 bases, with 21 bases separating them. Germline-derived CDR1 and CDR2 are MGHDK and SYGVNS. CDR3 sequence: CASSGWGRGRRDTGELFF. The CDR3 DNA is TGTGCCAGCAGTGGTTGGGGTAGGGGTAGAAGGGACACCGGGGAGCTGTTTTTT.

The chain combines TRBV10-3 with TRBJ2-1, with D possibly called TRBD1 or TRBD2 (6 bases each). From germline, CDR1 is ENHRY and CDR2 SYGVKD. The ends were cut back, 1 base at V and 2 bases at J, with 12 bases in the middle. The CDR3 length is 16 residues. CDR3: CAISELGGGPYNEQFF. The DNA of the CDR3 is TGTGCCATCAGTGAGTTGGGGGGCGGCCCCTACAATGAGCAGTTCTTC.

V gene TRBV5-1 combines with J gene TRBJ2-2; D might be TRBD2 (6 bases). This CDR3 spans 15 amino acids. The germline V and J ends were trimmed by 4 bases and 0 bases, with 10 bases remaining between them. Germline CDR1 reads SGHRS; CDR2 reads YFSETQ. The CDR3 DNA is TGCGCCAGCAGCGTCGGGGGAGCGAACACCGGGGAGCTGTTTTTT. Encoded protein: CASSVGGANTGELFF. The variable domain in full, with the rest retrieved from reference TRBV5-1 and TRBJ2-2, is KAGVTQTPRYLIKTRGQQVTLSCSPISGHRSVSWYQQTPGQGLQFLFEYFSETQRNKGNFPGRFSGRQFSNSRSEMNVSTLELGDSALYLCASSVGGANTGELFFGEGSRLTVL.

V usage is TRBV5-3 and J usage is TRBJ1-6, with 12 bases aligning to TRBD1. TRBV5-3 is sorted into the ORF group, with uncertain function. CDR3 size: 15 residues. J lost 8 bases, V lost 5 bases, and 5 bases had no gene match. The CDR3 DNA reads TGTGCCAGAAGATTCGGGACAGGGGGCGATTCACCCCTCCACTTT. The encoded protein is CARRFGTGGDSPLHF.

This clone was observed once. V usage is TRBV5-1 and J usage is TRBJ2-6, with TRBD1 matching over 7 bases. V lost 4 bases, J lost 0 bases, and 1 base stayed unmatched. Germline V gene sequence: CDR1 SGHRS, CDR2 YFSETQ. This CDR3 spans 15 amino acids. The CDR3 nucleotides read TGCGCCAGCAGCCCAGGGGGCTCTGGGGCCAACGTCCTGACTTTC. This translates into CASSPGGSGANVLTF.